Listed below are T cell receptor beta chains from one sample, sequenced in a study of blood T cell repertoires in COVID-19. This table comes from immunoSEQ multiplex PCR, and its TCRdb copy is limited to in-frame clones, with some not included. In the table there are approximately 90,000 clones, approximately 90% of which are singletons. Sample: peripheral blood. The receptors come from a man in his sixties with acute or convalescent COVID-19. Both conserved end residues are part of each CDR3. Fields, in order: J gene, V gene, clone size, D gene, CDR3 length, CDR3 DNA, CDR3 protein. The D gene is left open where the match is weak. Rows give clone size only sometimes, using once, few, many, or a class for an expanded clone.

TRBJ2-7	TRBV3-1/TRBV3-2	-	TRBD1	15	TGTGCCAGCAGCCAGGCCCTCAGGGGGAGCTACGAGCAGTACTTC	CASSQALRGSYEQYF
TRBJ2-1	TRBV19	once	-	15	TGTGCCAGTATCCCGGACAGAAGCTCCTACAATGAGCAGTTCTTC	CASIPDRSSYNEQFF
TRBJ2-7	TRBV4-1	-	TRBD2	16	TGCGCCAGCAGCCAACTTCTAGCGGATCTAAACTACGAGCAGTACTTC	CASSQLLADLNYEQYF
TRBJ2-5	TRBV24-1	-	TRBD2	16	TGTGCCACCAGTGATTTGACTAGCGGGAGTGTGGAGACCCAGTACTTC	CATSDLTSGSVETQYF
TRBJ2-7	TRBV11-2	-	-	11	TGTGCCAGCAGCCTTAACTACGAGCAGTACTTC	CASSLNYEQYF
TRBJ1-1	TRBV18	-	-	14	TGTGCCAGCTCACCACCGGGCGCGGGCACTGAAGCTTTCTTT	CASSPPGAGTEAFF
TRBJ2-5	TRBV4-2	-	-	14	TGTGCCAGCAGCCAGCTCAGGGGACAAGAGACCCAGTACTTC	CASSQLRGQETQYF
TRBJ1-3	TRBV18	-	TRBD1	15	TGTGCCAGCTCACGAGGGGGCGCATTTGGAAACACCATATATTTT	CASSRGGAFGNTIYF
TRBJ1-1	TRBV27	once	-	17	TGTGCCAGCAGTTTGGGGACACCAGGGTTATGGAACACTGAAGCTTTCTTT	CASSLGTPGLWNTEAFF
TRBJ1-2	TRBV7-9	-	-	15	TGTGCCAGCAGCTTAGGGGGGCAGGGAATAAACGGCTACACCTTC	CASSLGGQGINGYTF
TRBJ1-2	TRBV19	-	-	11	TGTGCCAGTAGTACAGGGGCCGCTCCAAACTTC	CASSTGAAPNF
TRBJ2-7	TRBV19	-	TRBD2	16	TGTGCCAGTAGTTCTAAACAGCGGGGGTCTGCCTACGAGCAGTACTTC	CASSSKQRGSAYEQYF
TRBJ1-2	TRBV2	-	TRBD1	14	TGTGCCAGCAGGGATGGACAGGGAAGCTATGGCTACACCTTC	CASRDGQGSYGYTF